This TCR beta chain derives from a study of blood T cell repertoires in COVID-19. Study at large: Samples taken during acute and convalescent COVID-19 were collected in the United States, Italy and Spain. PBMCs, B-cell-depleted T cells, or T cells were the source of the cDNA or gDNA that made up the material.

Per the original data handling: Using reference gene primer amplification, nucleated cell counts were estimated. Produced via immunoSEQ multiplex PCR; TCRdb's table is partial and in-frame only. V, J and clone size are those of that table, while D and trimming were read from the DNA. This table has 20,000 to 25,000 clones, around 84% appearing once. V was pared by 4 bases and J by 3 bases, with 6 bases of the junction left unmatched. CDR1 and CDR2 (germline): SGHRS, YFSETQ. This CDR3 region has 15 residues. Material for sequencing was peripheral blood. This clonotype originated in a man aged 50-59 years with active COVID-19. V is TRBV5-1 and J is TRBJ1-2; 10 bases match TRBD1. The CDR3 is CASSPTGTGDYGYTF. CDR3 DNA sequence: TGCGCCAGCAGCCCGACCGGGACAGGGGACTATGGCTACACCTTC.